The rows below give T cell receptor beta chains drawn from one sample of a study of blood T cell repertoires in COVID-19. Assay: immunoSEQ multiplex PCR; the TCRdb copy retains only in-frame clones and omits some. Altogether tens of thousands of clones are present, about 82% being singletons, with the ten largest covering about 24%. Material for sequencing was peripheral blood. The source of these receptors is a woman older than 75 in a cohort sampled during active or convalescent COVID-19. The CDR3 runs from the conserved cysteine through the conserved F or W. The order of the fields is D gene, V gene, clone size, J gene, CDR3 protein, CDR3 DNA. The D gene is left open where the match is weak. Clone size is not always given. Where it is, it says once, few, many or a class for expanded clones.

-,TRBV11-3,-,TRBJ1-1,CASSFGDFEAFF,TGTGCCAGCAGCTTCGGGGACTTTGAAGCTTTCTTT
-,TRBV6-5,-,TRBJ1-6,CASSTNSFPNSPLHF,TGTGCCAGCAGCACCAACAGCTTCCCTAATTCACCCCTCCACTTT
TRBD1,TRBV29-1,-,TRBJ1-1,CSVEGTTGGNTEAFF,TGCAGCGTTGAAGGGACTACAGGGGGGAACACTGAAGCTTTCTTT
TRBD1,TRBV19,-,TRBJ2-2,CASRAGTGSSTGELFF,TGTGCCAGTAGAGCAGGGACAGGGTCGAGCACCGGGGAGCTGTTTTTT
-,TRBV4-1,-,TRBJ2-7,CASSQEPGRGYEQYF,TGCGCCAGCAGCCAAGAACCAGGGCGGGGATACGAGCAGTACTTC
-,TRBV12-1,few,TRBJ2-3,CASSSFGPITSGSLTDTQYF,TGTGCCAGCAGCTCCTTTGGTCCGATTACTAGCGGGAGTTTGACAGATACGCAGTATTTT
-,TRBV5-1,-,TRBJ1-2,CASSVAGNYGYTF,TGCGCCAGCAGCGTTGCGGGGAACTATGGCTACACCTTC
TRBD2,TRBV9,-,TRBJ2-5,CASSVVGTSGQETQYF,TGTGCCAGCAGCGTAGTGGGGACTAGCGGACAAGAGACCCAGTACTTC
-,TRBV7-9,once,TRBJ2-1,CASDRRGNEQFF,TGTGCCAGCGACCGGCGGGGCAATGAGCAGTTCTTC
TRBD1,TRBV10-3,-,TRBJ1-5,CAISRDRGTPQHF,TGTGCCATTTCCCGGGACAGGGGGACGCCCCAGCATTTT
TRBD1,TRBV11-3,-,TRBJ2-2,CASSSGTGEEAGELFF,TGTGCCAGCAGCTCTGGGACAGGGGAGGAAGCCGGGGAGCTGTTTTTT
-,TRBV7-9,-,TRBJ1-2,CASSFHTRNYGYTF,TGTGCCAGCAGCTTTCACACACGAAACTATGGCTACACCTTC
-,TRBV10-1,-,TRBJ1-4,CASSESATGGGEKLFF,TGCGCCAGCAGTGAGTCGGCCACCGGGGGAGGGGAAAAACTGTTTTTT
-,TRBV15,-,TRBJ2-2,CATSRDSSGQIRGGELFF,TGTGCCACCAGCAGAGATTCGTCAGGACAGATACGAGGCGGGGAGCTGTTTTTT
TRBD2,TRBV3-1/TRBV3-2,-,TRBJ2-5,CASSQVKGLAGRETQYF,TGTGCCAGCAGCCAAGTAAAGGGACTAGCGGGAAGAGAGACCCAGTACTTC
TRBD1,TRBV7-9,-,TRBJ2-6,CASSLGQGASGANVLTF,TGTGCCAGCAGCCTAGGACAGGGGGCTTCTGGGGCCAACGTCCTGACTTTC
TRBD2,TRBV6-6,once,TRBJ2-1,CASTPSGSNTWQFF,TGTGCCAGCACTCCAAGCGGGAGTAACACTTGGCAGTTCTTC
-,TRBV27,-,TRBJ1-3,CASSYNRDSGNTIYF,TGTGCCAGCAGTTACAACCGTGATTCTGGAAACACCATATATTTT
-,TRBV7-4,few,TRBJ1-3,CASSCLDSSGNTIYF,TGTGCCAGCAGTTGCCTCGACAGCTCTGGAAACACCATATATTTT
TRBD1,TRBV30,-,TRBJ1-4,CAWSVGDRKLFF,TGTGCCTGGAGTGTAGGGGACAGAAAACTGTTTTTT
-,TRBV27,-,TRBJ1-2,CASSLEGSGYTF,TGTGCCAGCAGTTTAGAAGGGAGTGGCTACACCTTC
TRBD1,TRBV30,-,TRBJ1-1,CAWGQELNTEAFF,TGTGCCTGGGGACAGGAGTTGAACACTGAAGCTTTCTTT
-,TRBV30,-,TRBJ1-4,CAWCWRGGEKLFF,TGTGCCTGGTGTTGGAGGGGAGGCGAAAAACTGTTTTTT
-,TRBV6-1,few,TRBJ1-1,CASSKAEVNTEAFF,TGTGCCAGCAGTAAAGCCGAGGTTAACACTGAAGCTTTCTTT
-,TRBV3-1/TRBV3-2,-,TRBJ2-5,CASSQRAEAAQYF,TGTGCCAGCAGCCAACGTGCGGAGGCGGCCCAGTACTTC
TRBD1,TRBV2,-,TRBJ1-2,CASSIQGARGYTF,TGTGCCAGCAGTATACAGGGGGCGCGGGGCTACACCTTC
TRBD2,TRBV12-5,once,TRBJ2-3,CASGSSGSADTQYF,TGTGCTAGTGGGTCTAGCGGGAGCGCAGATACGCAGTATTTT
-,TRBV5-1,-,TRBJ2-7,CASSFGGNSYEQYF,TGCGCCAGCAGCTTCGGGGGAAATTCCTACGAGCAGTACTTC
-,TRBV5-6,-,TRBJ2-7,CASSFSGNYEQYF,TGTGCCAGCAGCTTTAGCGGCAACTACGAGCAGTACTTC
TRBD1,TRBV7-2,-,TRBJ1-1,CASSLAGTGRAFF,TGTGCCAGCAGCTTAGCTGGGACAGGGCGAGCTTTCTTT
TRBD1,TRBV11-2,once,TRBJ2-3,CASSSGTGMTDTQYF,TGTGCCAGCAGCTCCGGGACAGGGATGACAGATACGCAGTATTTT
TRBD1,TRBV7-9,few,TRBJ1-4,CASSLGRGSNEKLFF,TGTGCCAGCAGCTTAGGCAGGGGGAGTAATGAAAAACTGTTTTTT
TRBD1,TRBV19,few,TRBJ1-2,CASSELPGQGNYGYTF,TGTGCCAGTAGCGAACTCCCGGGACAGGGGAACTATGGCTACACCTTC
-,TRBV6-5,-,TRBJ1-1,CASSPTRNTEAFF,TGTGCCAGCAGCCCGACAAGGAACACTGAAGCTTTCTTT
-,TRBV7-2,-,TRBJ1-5,CASSLSQGNQPQHF,TGTGCCAGCAGCTTAAGTCAGGGAAACCAGCCCCAGCATTTT
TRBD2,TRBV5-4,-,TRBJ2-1,CASSLGAGEYNEQFF,TGTGCCAGCAGCTTGGGGGCGGGAGAATACAATGAGCAGTTCTTC
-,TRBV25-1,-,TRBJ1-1,CASGQGYTEAFF,TGTGCCAGCGGGCAGGGCTACACTGAAGCTTTCTTT
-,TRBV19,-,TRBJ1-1,CASRRAGVAEAFF,TGTGCCAGTCGCCGGGCGGGTGTCGCTGAAGCTTTCTTT
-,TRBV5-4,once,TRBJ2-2,CASSLIRGNTGELFF,TGTGCCAGCAGCTTAATCCGGGGGAACACCGGGGAGCTGTTTTTT
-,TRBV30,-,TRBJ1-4,CAWSQAPYEKLFF,TGTGCCTGGAGTCAGGCACCGTATGAAAAACTGTTTTTT
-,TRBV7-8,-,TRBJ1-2,CASSPGGGLRDGYTF,TGTGCCAGCAGCCCGGGAGGCGGACTACGTGATGGCTACACCTTC
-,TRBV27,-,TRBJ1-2,CASSLDGRYGYTF,TGTGCCAGCAGTTTAGACGGGAGGTATGGCTACACCTTC
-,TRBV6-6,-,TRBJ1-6,CASSSIQGSPLHF,TGTGCCAGCAGTTCAATACAGGGCTCACCCCTCCACTTT
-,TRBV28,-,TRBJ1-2,CASSDINYGYTF,TGTGCCAGCAGTGACATTAACTATGGCTACACCTTC
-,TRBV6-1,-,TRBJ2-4,CASSEGDQGGNIQYF,TGTGCCAGCAGTGAAGGGGATCAGGGTGGGAACATTCAGTACTTC
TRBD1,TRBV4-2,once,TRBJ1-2,CASSYTGETHYGYTF,TGTGCCAGCAGCTATACAGGGGAAACGCACTATGGCTACACCTTC
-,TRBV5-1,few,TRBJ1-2,CASSSGGGYGYTF,TGCGCCAGCAGCTCCGGCGGGGGCTATGGCTACACCTTC
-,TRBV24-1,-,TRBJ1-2,CATSGQWSYGYTF,TGTGCCACCAGTGGCCAGTGGAGCTATGGCTACACCTTC
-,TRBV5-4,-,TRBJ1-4,CASSLMRGGDEKLFF,TGTGCCAGCAGCTTGATGAGAGGGGGAGATGAAAAACTGTTTTTT
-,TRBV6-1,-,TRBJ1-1,CASSAQGGWDTEAFF,TGTGCCAGCAGCGCACAGGGTGGTTGGGACACTGAAGCTTTCTTT
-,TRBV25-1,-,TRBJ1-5,CASGGGRGLPQHF,TGTGCCAGCGGGGGGGGCAGGGGACTGCCCCAGCATTTT
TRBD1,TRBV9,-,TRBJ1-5,CASSRTGNSNQPQHF,TGTGCCAGCAGCAGGACAGGAAATAGCAATCAGCCCCAGCATTTT
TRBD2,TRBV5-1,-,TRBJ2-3,CASSLAPSGSDTQYF,TGCGCCAGCAGCTTGGCGCCTAGCGGGAGTGATACGCAGTATTTT
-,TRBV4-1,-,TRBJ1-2,CASSQVTTQGNYGYTF,TGCGCCAGCAGCCAAGTAACAACCCAGGGGAACTATGGCTACACCTTC
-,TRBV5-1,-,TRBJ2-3,CASSKYEGDTDTQYF,TGCGCTTCCAGCAAATATGAGGGGGACACAGATACGCAGTATTTT
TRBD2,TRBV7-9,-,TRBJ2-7,CASSLGRTSEQYF,TGTGCCAGCAGCTTAGGTCGGACTAGCGAGCAGTACTTC
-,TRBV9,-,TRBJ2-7,CASSVDPGSYEQYF,TGTGCCAGCAGCGTAGACCCGGGTTCCTACGAGCAGTACTTC